This entry concerns a single TCR beta chain. The data belong to a study of shared clonotypes between healthy human individuals. The V and J ends lost 3 bases and 5 bases respectively, with 19 bases between them. Germline lookup yields CDR1 SGDLS and CDR2 YYNGEE. This CDR3 contains 16 residues. Assay used: immunoSEQ multiplex PCR; TCRdb lists only in-frame clones, some missing. The data show about 710,000 clones, over 55% seen once. The V and J genes are TRBV9 and TRBJ2-3; weak D call: TRBD2 (7 bases). The material sequenced was memory CD4+ T cells sorted from blood. The sample's subset: CD45RA-negative fraction. The sequence was collected from a woman in her 30s in good health. The CDR3 region is CASSGGGGTRRDTQYF. The CDR3 DNA sequence: TGTGCCAGCAGCGGAGGGGGAGGGACACGGCGAGATACGCAGTATTTT. The full variable domain, rest sourced from reference TRBV9 and TRBJ2-3, is DSGVTQTPKHLITATGQRVTLRCSPRSGDLSVYWYQQSLDQGLQFLIQYYNGEERAKGNILERFSAQQFPDLHSELNLSSLELGDSALYFCASSGGGGTRRDTQYFGPGTRLTVL.